This T cell receptor (beta chain) was recorded in a study of cytomegalovirus exposure and HLA in healthy donors. About the study: Later analysis reported that the 120 or so validation repertoires shared the platform of the 650 to 700 first-cohort repertoires.

Data came from immunoSEQ multiplex PCR; TCRdb stores just in-frame clones and leaves some out. The sample contains under 400,000 clones, approximately 91% of which appear only once. Remarks on this clone: Its matching antigen is unknown.

General study findings and limits: As was reported, the classifier diagnosed cytomegalovirus status with high specificity and sensitivity. Associated with cytomegalovirus, according to the listing, were fewer than 200 TCR beta chains. While the bulk of TCR sequences proved rare, some public TCRs turned up in many donors.

Sequencing input: PBMCs. The receptor was isolated from a man aged 25 to 40 in good health and CMV-seronegative.

CDR3: CASSLVMAPDTQYF. The CDR3 nucleotides read TGCGCCAGCAGCTTGGTCATGGCCCCAGATACGCAGTATTTT. The chain has TRBV5-1 and TRBJ2-3; no definite D call. V lost 0 bases and J 4 bases, leaving 9 bases between the germline ends. The CDR3 is 14 amino acids. Looked up from germline, CDR1 is SGHRS and CDR2 is YFSETQ.